The 5 T cell receptor beta chains listed next were all sequenced from one sample in a study of identical twins. TCRdb re-called the 5' RACE reads through MiXCR, storing one row per CDR3 protein. Seen here are just over 450,000 distinct CDR3 sequences, about 14% observed once, and the top ten hold roughly 0.5%. The sample was also reused in another study, on yellow fever vaccine responses in identical twins.

The sample taken for sequencing was CD4+ T cells sorted from blood. These TCRs come from a woman aged 18-29 years in good health.

The chain uses TRBV20-1 and TRBJ1-6; D gene uncertain. Germline V CDR1 and CDR2: DFQATT, SNEGSKA (reference sequence). The CDR3 consists of 14 residues. V lost 8 bases and J 0 bases, leaving 11 bases between the germline ends. CDR3 DNA: TGCAGTTTAAGGTTAAGCTCCTATAATTCACCCCTCCACTTT. This encodes CSLRLSSYNSPLHF.

This clonotype was found a few times. The chain uses TRBV7-6 and TRBJ1-1, with TRBD1 identical over 7 bases. The germline CDR1 and CDR2 sequences are SGHVS and FNYEAQ. After removal of 5 bases from V and 1 base from J, the junction contained 13 bases not matched to a gene. The CDR3 extends over 17 amino acids. CDR3 sequence (DNA): TGTGCCAGCAGCCCCCCCCGACAGGGTATAGCGAACACTGAAGCTTTCTTT. Protein: CASSPPRQGIANTEAFF.

This clonotype has a handful of counts. The chain recombines TRBV20-1 with TRBJ2-3; a weak D match, TRBD2 (5 bases). Germline CDR1 and CDR2: DFQATT and SNEGSKA (reference sequence). With 0 bases removed from V and 4 bases from J, the gap between germline ends came to 11 bases. The CDR3 covers 14 residues. CDR3: CSARDGVASDTQYF. CDR3 DNA: TGCAGTGCTAGAGATGGGGTAGCGTCAGATACGCAGTATTTT.

This clonotype was seen repeatedly, ten times or more. This chain joins TRBV7-2 and TRBJ1-5; D ambiguous. There are 13 residues in the CDR3. Germline CDR1 is SGHTA and CDR2 is FQGNSA. V shed 1 base and J shed 5 bases, with 6 bases lying between them. The CDR3 here is CASSLEADQPQHF. For the CDR3, the DNA is TGTGCCAGCAGCTTAGAGGCGGATCAGCCCCAGCATTTT.

This clonotype was detected once. This sequence joins TRBV19 and TRBJ2-2; no clear D gene. The CDR3 is 16 amino acids. Trimming shortened V by 5 bases and J by 1 base, and 14 bases separated the two germline ends. From germline, CDR1 is LNHDA and CDR2 SQIVND (reference sequence). The CDR3 sequence: CASSPKVVKNTGELFF. The CDR3 region has the DNA TGTGCCAGTAGTCCCAAGGTTGTCAAGAACACCGGGGAGCTGTTTTTT.